These 2 T cell receptor beta chains were sequenced from one sample in a study of OX40 agonist ivuxolimab in advanced cancers. Some clones are missing from TCRdb's copy, which holds only in-frame ones; the method was immunoSEQ multiplex PCR. The profile covers about 61,000 clones, with roughly nine tenths appearing a single time and roughly 20% taken by the ten largest. The material sequenced was CD4+ or CD8+ T cells sorted from blood, taken in a trial of the OX40 agonist ivuxolimab. Receptor source: an adult with an advanced solid tumor such as melanoma, head and neck, liver or kidney cancer.

V usage is TRBV9 and J usage is TRBJ1-2; D remains unclear. CDR3 length equals 14 residues. V lost 4 bases, J lost 3 bases, and 13 bases lay in between. Per the germline V gene, CDR1 is SGDLS and CDR2 is YYNGEE. The CDR3 bases are TGTGCCAGCAGCCCTCAAGAGGGTCACTATGGCTACACCTTC. Its protein is CASSPQEGHYGYTF.

V usage is TRBV2 and J usage is TRBJ2-7; D perhaps matches TRBD1 (5 bases). This CDR3 is 12 amino acids long. V was cut by 6 bases and J by 2 bases, with 8 bases left in between. CDR1 is SNHLY, CDR2 FYNNEI, per germline. The CDR3 DNA reads as TGTGCCAGCAGGGACATTCCCTACGAGCAGTACTTC. Its translation: CASRDIPYEQYF. Complete variable domain (other parts from reference TRBV2 and TRBJ2-7): EPEVTQTPSHQVTQMGQEVILRCVPISNHLYFYWYRQILGQKVEFLVSFYNNEISEKSEIFDDQFSVERPDGSNFTLKIRSTKLEDSAMYFCASRDIPYEQYFGPGTRLTVT.